One T cell receptor beta chain is described in this entry. The antigen remains unidentified. The sample originates from a study of graft-versus-host responses after intestinal transplantation. Study-level information: Recipients received multivisceral, liver-intestinal, or isolated intestinal transplants. Anti-thymocyte globulin was used for induction in all recipients, who then took tacrolimus and steroids for about 3 years. Points from the study as a whole: Recipient-marrow GvH clones were detected, some having first appeared in ileum or blood. High graft-versus-host to host-versus-graft T cell clonal ratios marked allografts of patients with graft-donor macrochimerism.

TCRdb's table, derived via immunoSEQ multiplex PCR, lists solely in-frame clones and lacks some. The repertoire holds 43,000 or so clones, with over 85% as singletons. This CDR3 comprises 15 residues. V dropped 0 bases and J dropped 9 bases, with 17 bases sitting between them. Germline CDR1 reads MNHNS; CDR2 reads SASEGT. The chain carries TRBV6-1 and TRBJ2-5; possible D gene TRBD1, 5 bases. The sequenced sample was PBMCs, obtained 335 days after intestinal transplant. This receptor was obtained from a human patient who received an intestinal transplant, so some T cells may come from the graft donor. The CDR3 region has the DNA TGTGCCAGCAGTGAAGCGCGACAGTCATTCAGGCCCCAGTACTTC. Encoded protein: CASSEARQSFRPQYF.